Listed here are 14 T cell receptor beta chains from one sample, sequenced in a study of blood T cell repertoires in COVID-19. The assay was immunoSEQ multiplex PCR, and TCRdb's table has in-frame clones only and misses some. Among 650,000 to 800,000 clones, approximately 90% were seen once, and the ten largest hold roughly 0.25%. Sequenced: peripheral blood. Receptors originate from a woman aged 18-29 years with acute or convalescent COVID-19.

The genes are TRBV6-6 and TRBJ1-4; D is perhaps TRBD1 (5 bases). The CDR3 extends over 13 amino acids. V lost 6 bases and J 6 bases, leaving 11 bases between the germline ends. Germline V CDR1 and CDR2: MNHNY, SVGAGI (reference sequence). The CDR3 DNA sequence: TGTGCCAGCAGAGGGGTTTCGGATGAAAAACTGTTTTTT. Amino acid sequence: CASRGVSDEKLFF.

Only one count was recorded for this clone. V and J are TRBV7-9 and TRBJ1-4; 11 bases align to TRBD1. V lost 4 bases to trimming and J lost 6 bases; unmatched junction nucleotides: 4. Germline V gene data show CDR1 as SEHNR and CDR2 as FQNEAQ (reference sequence). There are 15 residues in the CDR3. Written as DNA, the CDR3 is TGTGCCAGCAGCTCGGGGACAGGGGGGGATGAAAAACTGTTTTTT. This translates into CASSSGTGGDEKLFF.

In its sample, this clone was seen a few times. V is TRBV24-1 and J is TRBJ1-2; D gene uncertain. V lost 6 bases and J lost 2, with 9 bases in between. The germline V gene encodes CDR1 KGHDR and CDR2 SFDVKD. The CDR3 sequence is 13 residues long. The CDR3 is CATSLAANYGYTF. DNA for the CDR3: TGTGCCACCAGTTTGGCAGCGAACTATGGCTACACCTTC.

The chain couples TRBV5-1 to TRBJ2-7; 8 bases map to TRBD2. Germline V gene lookup returns CDR1 SGHRS and CDR2 YFSETQ. The CDR3 covers 15 residues. V was pared by 0 bases and J by 5 bases, with 7 bases of the junction left unmatched. The CDR3 nucleotides read TGCGCCAGCAGCTTGGGGGGCCAGCGGGGGAACGAGCAGTACTTC. Translation: CASSLGGQRGNEQYF.

This chain joins TRBV7-2 and TRBJ2-1; 7 bases are shared with TRBD2. Germline trimming cut 7 bases from V and 3 bases from J; bases unmatched to any gene: 9. CDR1 and CDR2 (germline): SGHTA, FQGNSA. This CDR3 is built from 15 residues. CDR3 protein: CASTQSRGVYNEQFF. CDR3 sequence (DNA): TGTGCCAGCACCCAAAGCCGGGGGGTCTACAATGAGCAGTTCTTC.

The chain carries TRBV19 and TRBJ2-7; 8 positions match TRBD2. Germline-derived CDR1 and CDR2 are LNHDA and SQIVND (reference sequence). This CDR3 is 15 amino acids long. V trimming: 1 base; J trimming: 5 bases; junction bases outside the gene matches: 7. The CDR3 DNA is TGTGCCAGTAGTATAGTAGCGGGATCGGGCCACGAGCAGTACTTC. This gives the protein CASSIVAGSGHEQYF.

This clone was seen a single time. This chain links TRBV2 with TRBJ1-1, with D tentatively TRBD1 (6 bases). V was cut by 3 bases and J by 12 bases, with 14 bases left in between. Germline values: CDR1 SNHLY, CDR2 FYNNEI. This CDR3 is 12 amino acids long. The CDR3 region is CASSDGQGRSFF. The CDR3 bases are TGTGCCAGCAGTGATGGCCAGGGGAGATCTTTCTTT.

The V call is TRBV14, the J call TRBJ1-2, with 7 bases aligning to TRBD1. The CDR3 runs 17 residues. CDR1 SGHDN and CDR2 FVKESK come from the germline V gene. V shed 2 bases and J 8 bases; nucleotides not matched to a gene: 17. CDR3 region: CASSQSAARGDIFGYTF. CDR3 DNA sequence: TGTGCCAGCAGCCAATCTGCCGCCAGGGGGGATATATTCGGCTACACCTTC.

V is TRBV19 and J is TRBJ2-1, with 7 bases matching TRBD2. The CDR3 has 15 amino acids. CDR1 LNHDA and CDR2 SQIVND come from the germline V gene (reference sequence). Germline trimming cut 2 bases from V and 3 bases from J; bases unmatched to any gene: 4. The CDR3 coding sequence is TGTGCCAGTAGTATAATCGCTAGCGGCTACAATGAGCAGTTCTTC. Translating it yields CASSIIASGYNEQFF.

The sample holds one count of this clone. This chain links TRBV5-1 with TRBJ2-2, with TRBD2 matching over 10 bases. The V segment lost 1 base and the J segment 4 bases; nucleotides outside the gene matches: 4. This CDR3 is 16 amino acids long. In germline, CDR1 is SGHRS, CDR2 YFSETQ. In DNA form, the CDR3 reads TGCGCCAGCAGCTTGATGGCTAGCGGGGGCACCGGGGAGCTGTTTTTT. The encoded protein is CASSLMASGGTGELFF.

The chain carries TRBV5-1 and TRBJ1-2; 8 bases match TRBD1. The CDR3 covers 12 residues. With 7 bases clipped from V and 6 bases from J, the junction kept 5 bases outside the gene matches. The germline V gene encodes CDR1 SGHRS and CDR2 YFSETQ. The CDR3 protein is CASGGQVNGYTF. Here the CDR3 DNA reads TGCGCCAGCGGGGGACAGGTGAATGGCTACACCTTC.

This clone was found a few times. The chain is built from TRBV6-1 and TRBJ1-1; D gene ambiguous. Between the trimmed V and J ends, which lost 2 bases and 5 bases, there was a span of 9 bases. Germline-derived CDR1 and CDR2 are MNHNS and SASEGT. CDR3 length: 13 residues. The CDR3, as DNA: TGTGCCAGCAGTGAAATCGACGGGACTGAAGCTTTCTTT. Translation: CASSEIDGTEAFF.

This rearrangement joins TRBV11-1 to TRBJ2-7; 12 bases agree with TRBD2. The CDR3 consists of 15 residues. The germline V gene encodes CDR1 SGHAT and CDR2 FQDESV (reference sequence). The V gene end was trimmed by 5 bases and the J gene end by 2 bases; junction bases not matched to a gene: 4. As DNA, the CDR3 is TGTGCCAGCAGCCTCCGACTAGCGGGGGCCTACGAGCAGTACTTC. Protein: CASSLRLAGAYEQYF.

The gene calls are TRBV19 and TRBJ1-2; D ambiguous. Germline CDR1 reads LNHDA; CDR2 reads SQIVND (reference sequence). The V end lost 6 bases, the J end lost 0 bases, and 8 bases lay between the germline ends. This CDR3 spans 13 amino acids. The DNA for the CDR3 is TGTGCCAGTAGGTCTGGAGCTAACTATGGCTACACCTTC. It translates to CASRSGANYGYTF.